A single sample gave rise to the 30 T cell receptor beta chains below, sequenced in a study of T cell responses to AZD1222 COVID-19 vaccine. Clones were read by immunoSEQ multiplex PCR, and TCRdb kept only the in-frame ones, dropping some. The sample consists of about 140,000 clones, nearly 95% of them appearing once. Sequencing was performed on peripheral blood, taken 28 days after the second AZD1222 dose. These receptors came from an adult who received the AZD1222 COVID-19 vaccine.

V and J are TRBV4-3 and TRBJ1-1; unclear D gene. The V end was cut by 2 bases, the J end by 0 bases, with 10 bases between. The CDR3 covers 15 residues. CDR1 LGHNA and CDR2 YSLEER come from the germline V gene. The CDR3 DNA reads as TGCGCCAGCAGCCAAACCACTGAAATGAACACTGAAGCTTTCTTT. It codes for CASSQTTEMNTEAFF.

This chain connects TRBV10-3 to TRBJ2-5; 9 nucleotides line up with TRBD2. The length of the CDR3 is 17 residues. The ends lost 4 bases at V and 1 base at J; junction bases unmatched: 10. The germline V gene encodes CDR1 ENHRY and CDR2 SYGVKD. CDR3 sequence (DNA): TGTGCCATCAGTGCCTCCCCCGGGACTAGCTCCCAAGAGACCCAGTACTTC. Translated, it gives CAISASPGTSSQETQYF.

The chain uses TRBV28 and TRBJ1-4, with TRBD1 matching over 9 bases. Unmatched junction bases numbered 5, after V lost 7 bases and J lost 5 bases. Germline loops: CDR1 MDHEN, CDR2 SYDVKM. This CDR3 is built from 14 residues. CDR3 DNA sequence: TGTGCCAGCACAGGACAGGGGAAAAATGAAAAACTGTTTTTT. Encoded protein: CASTGQGKNEKLFF.

As DNA, the CDR3 is TGCGCCAGCAGCGCTCAGGGGGTCGGCAATGAGCAGTTCTTC. Residues: CASSAQGVGNEQFF. The chain employs TRBV5-1 and TRBJ2-1; TRBD1 matches at 7 bases. J lost 6 bases, V lost 4 bases, and 7 bases had no gene match. CDR1 is SGHRS, CDR2 YFSETQ, per germline. This CDR3 comprises 14 residues.

In nucleotides, the CDR3 is TGTGCCTGGACAGGGGGCGTAGGGACTGAAGCTTTCTTT. As protein: CAWTGGVGTEAFF. The gene calls are TRBV30 and TRBJ1-1; TRBD1 matches 8 bases. This CDR3 is built from 13 residues. The V gene's germline CDR1 is GTSNPN and CDR2 SVGIG (reference sequence). The J segment lost 5 bases and the V segment lost 4 bases, leaving 6 bases of the junction unmatched.

The rearrangement joins TRBV19 to TRBJ1-5; no clear D gene. Germline CDR1 LNHDA, CDR2 SQIVND (reference sequence). CDR3 length equals 12 residues. V lost 5 bases and J 3 bases, leaving 5 bases between the germline ends. The CDR3 reads CASSQPNQPQHF. CDR3 sequence (DNA): TGTGCCAGTAGTCAGCCCAATCAGCCCCAGCATTTT.

This clone was observed a handful of times. The CDR3 sequence is CASSQKNEKLFF. In DNA, the CDR3 is TGCGCCAGCAGCCAAAAAAATGAAAAACTGTTTTTT. The V and J genes are TRBV4-1 and TRBJ1-4; D gene ambiguous. Germline V gene lookup returns CDR1 MGHRA and CDR2 YSYEKL. This CDR3 comprises 12 residues. V was clipped by 2 bases and J by 5 bases, with 3 bases between them.

The V and J genes are TRBV29-1 and TRBJ1-2; 8 bases line up with TRBD1. The germline gives CDR1 SQVTM, CDR2 ANQGSEA. This CDR3 comprises 12 residues. Trimming removed 6 bases from V and 3 bases from J; junction bases left unmatched: 3. CDR3 DNA sequence: TGCAGCGTCGTACAGGGGGACTATGGCTACACCTTC. As protein: CSVVQGDYGYTF.

The gene calls are TRBV5-8 and TRBJ2-3; D tentatively fits TRBD1 or TRBD2 (5 bases each). V lost 3 bases to trimming and J lost 4 bases, with 18 bases between them. This CDR3 region has 16 residues. From germline, CDR1 is SGHTS and CDR2 YDEGEE. CDR3 sequence (DNA): TGTGCCAGCAGCTGGTCCGGGACCCTAGGCGCAGATACGCAGTATTTT. Its protein is CASSWSGTLGADTQYF.

This sequence joins TRBV19 and TRBJ1-1; D possibly corresponds to TRBD1 (6 bases). The V and J ends lost 7 bases and 5 bases respectively, with 17 bases between them. There are 14 residues in the CDR3. The germline V gene encodes CDR1 LNHDA and CDR2 SQIVND (reference sequence). The CDR3 is CASKLNRERTEAFF. The CDR3 coding sequence is TGTGCCAGTAAATTGAACAGGGAGCGAACTGAAGCTTTCTTT.

Here the CDR3 DNA reads TGTGCCAGCAGCCAAGGGGGGAGTTTAGCCAAAAACATTCAGTACTTC. Protein: CASSQGGSLAKNIQYF. V usage is TRBV28 and J usage is TRBJ2-4, with D possibly called TRBD1 or TRBD2 (6 bases each). CDR1 and CDR2 (germline): MDHEN, SYDVKM. This CDR3 has 16 residues. V shed 6 bases and J shed 0 bases, with 15 bases lying between them.

DNA for the CDR3: TGTGCCAGCAGCAATGTAGCGAAGTCCGGGGAGCTGTTTTTT. Protein product: CASSNVAKSGELFF. This chain uses TRBV7-2 with TRBJ2-2; D is possibly TRBD2 (5 bases). The CDR3 has 14 residues. The V and J ends lost 5 bases and 6 bases respectively, with 13 bases between them. Germline V gene sequence: CDR1 SGHTA, CDR2 FQGNSA. Based on the CDR3 plus reference TRBV7-2 and TRBJ2-2, the full variable domain is GAGVSQSPSNKVTEKGKDVELRCDPISGHTALYWYRQSLGQGLEFLIYFQGNSAPDKSGLPSDRFSAERTGGSVSTLTIQRTQQEDSAVYLCASSNVAKSGELFFGEGSRLTVL.

J is TRBJ1-5 and V is TRBV28; D gene unclear. CDR1 is MDHEN, CDR2 SYDVKM, per germline. This CDR3 comprises 15 residues. V lost 7 bases and J lost 0, with 13 bases in between. The DNA of the CDR3 is TGTGCCAGCAAAAAACTAAGCGATAGCAATCAGCCCCAGCATTTT. Translating it yields CASKKLSDSNQPQHF.

V gene TRBV2 combines with J gene TRBJ1-2, with D tentatively TRBD1 (6 bases). V was shortened by 6 bases and J by 6 bases, with 14 bases between the two germline ends. The V gene's germline CDR1 is SNHLY and CDR2 FYNNEI. The CDR3 is 13 residues long. CDR3 in amino acids: CASRPAGGDGYTF. CDR3 nucleotides: TGTGCCAGCAGGCCCGCGGGGGGCGATGGCTACACCTTC.

This chain uses TRBV28 with TRBJ2-3; perhaps TRBD1 as D (6 bases). From germline, CDR1 is MDHEN and CDR2 SYDVKM. V lost 6 bases and J lost 3, with 13 bases in between. The CDR3 loop spans 14 amino acids. The CDR3 region is CASRGTTLTDTQYF. In nucleotides, the CDR3 is TGTGCCAGCAGAGGGACAACTCTAACAGATACGCAGTATTTT.

There are a few counts of this clone. The CDR3 DNA is TGTGCCAGTAGTATAGTGTCGGGAAAGGATTCACCCCTCCACTTT. This codes for CASSIVSGKDSPLHF. The chain joins TRBV19 to TRBJ1-6; D ambiguous. V was pared by 1 base and J by 8 bases, with 12 bases between. The CDR3 contains 15 residues. Germline V gene lookup returns CDR1 LNHDA and CDR2 SQIVND (reference sequence).

The sample holds one count of this clone. The chain carries TRBV10-3 and TRBJ1-1; D possibly corresponds to TRBD1 (5 bases). This CDR3 is 13 amino acids long. V was pared by 8 bases and J by 4 bases, with 14 bases between. Germline loops: CDR1 ENHRY, CDR2 SYGVKD. CDR3 DNA: TGTGCCATCTCTATTCCCGGGGGCACTGAAGCTTTCTTT. This sequence encodes CAISIPGGTEAFF.

The rearrangement links TRBV7-7 to TRBJ2-5; 10 bases agree with TRBD2. Trimming took 8 bases from V and 5 from J; bases not matched to a gene: 23. Germline CDR1 reads SSHAT; CDR2 reads FNYEAQ (reference sequence). This CDR3 comprises 19 residues. The CDR3 spells CASAPKGLAGVLGVETQYF. The CDR3 DNA reads TGTGCCAGCGCTCCGAAAGGGCTAGCGGGAGTCCTCGGGGTGGAGACCCAGTACTTC. Combining the CDR3 with reference TRBV7-7 and TRBJ2-5 gives the whole variable domain GAGVSQSPRYKVTKRGQDVTLRCDPISSHATLYWYQQALGQGPEFLTYFNYEAQPDKSGLPSDRFSAERPEGSISTLTIQRTEQRDSAMYRCASAPKGLAGVLGVETQYFGPGTRLLVL.

The rearrangement joins TRBV27 to TRBJ2-7; perhaps TRBD1 as D (5 bases). Germline values: CDR1 MNHEY, CDR2 SMNVEV (reference sequence). The germline V and J ends were trimmed by 2 bases and 3 bases, with 11 bases remaining between them. The CDR3 covers 14 residues. CDR3 coding DNA: TGTGCCAGCAGTTTAATCGGCCAGGGCTACGAGCAGTACTTC. This translates into CASSLIGQGYEQYF.

The chain recombines TRBV12-3 or TRBV12-4 with TRBJ1-1; D unresolved. CDR3 length: 12 residues. Trimming removed 4 bases at V and 11 bases at J, with 14 bases between. CDR3 loop: CASSWELGGAFF. DNA of the CDR3: TGTGCCAGCAGTTGGGAGCTGGGCGGGGCTTTCTTT.

The J gene is TRBJ2-5, the V gene TRBV25-1; 7 bases fit TRBD2. Germline V gives CDR1 MGHDK, CDR2 SYGVNS. The V and J ends lost 5 bases and 2 bases, in that order; junction bases with no gene match: 11. The CDR3 length is 16 residues. The CDR3 region is CASSQYGGGGQETQYF. The CDR3 nucleotides read TGTGCCAGCAGTCAGTATGGCGGGGGTGGGCAAGAGACCCAGTACTTC.

This chain uses TRBV14 with TRBJ1-2; D not certain. The CDR3 runs 14 residues. The germline V gene has CDR1 SGHDN and CDR2 FVKESK. Trimming took off 4 bases at V and 2 bases at J, with 11 bases between the two ends. This CDR3 is CASSPLTGNYGYTF. The CDR3 DNA follows: TGTGCCAGCAGCCCCCTGACGGGAAACTATGGCTACACCTTC.

V is TRBV2 and J is TRBJ2-6; D unclear. In germline, CDR1 is SNHLY, CDR2 FYNNEI. The CDR3 loop spans 14 amino acids. V lost 9 bases, J lost 0 bases, and 9 bases lay in between. The CDR3 DNA reads as TGTGCCAGAGAAGGGTACTCTGGGGCCAACGTCCTGACTTTC. It is translated as CAREGYSGANVLTF. The full variable domain, rest sourced from reference TRBV2 and TRBJ2-6, is EPEVTQTPSHQVTQMGQEVILRCVPISNHLYFYWYRQILGQKVEFLVSFYNNEISEKSEIFDDQFSVERPDGSNFTLKIRSTKLEDSAMYFCAREGYSGANVLTFGAGSRLTVL.

The chain is built from TRBV9 and TRBJ2-3; tentative D call: TRBD2 (6 bases). The CDR3 has 15 residues. In germline, CDR1 is SGDLS, CDR2 YYNGEE. Trimming shortened V by 0 bases and J by 2 bases, and 10 bases separated the two germline ends. CDR3 protein: CASSVAAGFTDTQYF. The CDR3 DNA sequence: TGTGCCAGCAGCGTAGCAGCGGGCTTCACAGATACGCAGTATTTT.

V gene TRBV12-5 combines with J gene TRBJ1-6; 7 bases align to TRBD1. Germline loops: CDR1 LGHNT, CDR2 FRNRAP. The CDR3 loop spans 16 amino acids. V trimming: 2 bases; J trimming: 7 bases; junction bases outside the gene matches: 8. The CDR3 DNA is TGTGCTAGTGGTTTGTGGATCCAGGGGGGGAATTCACCCCTCCACTTT. As protein: CASGLWIQGGNSPLHF.

This clone has just one count. V usage is TRBV7-3 and J usage is TRBJ2-3, with 10 bases lining up with TRBD2. Germline V gives CDR1 SGHTA, CDR2 FQGTGA. The V gene end was trimmed by 6 bases and the J gene end by 6 bases; junction bases not matched to a gene: 6. The CDR3 runs 14 residues. The CDR3 DNA reads as TGTGCCAGCAGATCAACTAGCGGGATGGATACGCAGTATTTT. Translation: CASRSTSGMDTQYF. Based on the CDR3 plus reference TRBV7-3 and TRBJ2-3, the full variable domain is GAGVSQTPSNKVTEKGKYVELRCDPISGHTALYWYRQSLGQGPEFLIYFQGTGAADDSGLPNDRFFAVRPEGSVSTLKIQRTERGDSAVYLCASRSTSGMDTQYFGPGTRLTVL.

The rearrangement uses TRBV18 and TRBJ2-5; D possibly corresponds to TRBD2 (5 bases). The CDR3 totals 13 residues. Trimming removed 8 bases at V and 2 bases at J, with 12 bases between. Germline V gene data show CDR1 as KGHSH and CDR2 as LQKENI. CDR3 loop: CASAPGLQETQYF. CDR3 DNA: TGTGCCAGCGCCCCGGGGTTGCAAGAGACCCAGTACTTC.

This clone was counted a single time. This sequence joins TRBV9 and TRBJ1-1; no clear D gene. Trimming cost V 0 bases and J 8 bases, with 11 bases left between them. Germline CDR1 reads SGDLS; CDR2 reads YYNGEE. CDR3 length: 13 residues. The CDR3, as DNA: TGTGCCAGCAGCGTAGCTGGCCAGGCGGAAGCTTTCTTT. Protein sequence: CASSVAGQAEAFF. Looking up the rest from reference TRBV9 and TRBJ1-1 gives the full variable domain: DSGVTQTPKHLITATGQRVTLRCSPRSGDLSVYWYQQSLDQGLQFLIQYYNGEERAKGNILERFSAQQFPDLHSELNLSSLELGDSALYFCASSVAGQAEAFFGQGTRLTVV.

V and J are TRBV20-1 and TRBJ2-4; D not certain. The CDR3 length is 18 residues. V lost 3 bases to trimming and J lost 0 bases, with 21 bases between them. CDR1 is DFQATT and CDR2 is SNEGSKA in the germline V gene (reference sequence). As DNA, the CDR3 is TGCAGTGCTAGTGAGCTACGGCCGTCGACAATAGCCAAAAACATTCAGTACTTC. Translated, it gives CSASELRPSTIAKNIQYF.

This chain uses TRBV5-6 with TRBJ2-3; perhaps TRBD1 as D (5 bases). From germline, CDR1 is SGHDT and CDR2 YYEEEE. Between the trimmed V and J ends, which lost 1 base and 2 bases, there was a span of 8 bases. The CDR3 spans 14 residues. The CDR3 nucleotides are TGTGCCAGCAGCTTGCTGGACACCACAGATACGCAGTATTTT. It yields the protein CASSLLDTTDTQYF.